Below are 25 T cell receptor beta chains sequenced from a single sample in a study of response to subunit inactivated influenza vaccine. TCRdb passed the RT-PCR reads through MiXCR, listing each CDR3 protein once. The data contain around 490,000 distinct CDR3 sequences, 6% to 9% of them singletons. Material: PBMCs from blood, obtained less than 30 months after vaccination. Receptors were obtained from a man in his fifties or sixties who received an inactivated influenza vaccine.

As concerns this clonotype: One end of the junction varies from germline; a read error may be responsible. This chain uses TRBV3-1 with TRBJ2-6; D remains unclear. The CDR3 extends over 17 amino acids. Germline V gene data show CDR1 as LGHDT and CDR2 as YNNKEL (reference sequence). The CDR3 loop is CACSQDLRFSGANVLTF. The CDR3 DNA sequence: TGTGCCTGCAGCCAAGATCTCCGGTTCTCTGGGGCCAACGTCCTGACTTTC.

The chain has TRBV7-2 and TRBJ2-3; D might be TRBD1 (6 bases). V was clipped by 5 bases and J by 1 base, with 13 bases between them. Germline loops: CDR1 SGHTA, CDR2 FQGNSA. The CDR3 covers 15 residues. The CDR3 DNA follows: TGTGCCAGCAGCCCCTGGGGGCTTGGCACAGATACGCAGTATTTT. Translating gives CASSPWGLGTDTQYF.

This clonotype was counted at least ten times. The chain uses TRBV3-1 and TRBJ1-5; D is uncertain. Germline V gene lookup returns CDR1 LGHDT and CDR2 YNNKEL (reference sequence). This CDR3 spans 15 amino acids. With 3 bases removed from V and 2 bases from J, the gap between germline ends came to 11 bases. The CDR3 sequence is CASSQGRWGNQPQHF. In nucleotides, the CDR3 is TGTGCCAGCAGCCAGGGTCGGTGGGGCAATCAGCCCCAGCATTTT.

This clonotype has only a few counts. The chain has TRBV5-1 and TRBJ2-5, with TRBD2 identical over 7 bases. The junction had 10 bases not matched to a gene; V was cut back by 3 bases and J by 2 bases. This CDR3 spans 16 amino acids. Germline CDR1 reads SGHRS; CDR2 reads YFSETQ. In DNA form, the CDR3 reads TGCGCCAGCAGCTCTTCCGGGGGGAGTAAACAAGAGACCCAGTACTTC. It translates to CASSSSGGSKQETQYF.

The rearrangement links TRBV6-1 to TRBJ2-1, with 7 bases that match TRBD1. This CDR3 is 15 amino acids long. V trimming: 6 bases; J trimming: 2 bases; junction bases outside the gene matches: 7. Germline CDR1 MNHNS, CDR2 SASEGT. The chain's CDR3 is CASSATGSTYNEQFF. CDR3 DNA sequence: TGTGCCAGCAGCGCGACAGGGAGCACCTACAATGAGCAGTTCTTC.

This clonotype was found a few times. This chain joins TRBV6-2 or TRBV6-3 and TRBJ2-3, with 14 nucleotides matching TRBD2. The CDR3 totals 14 residues. Germline-derived CDR1 and CDR2 are MNHEY and SVGEGT. V lost 6 bases and J lost 5; bases outside the gene matches: 1. CDR3 residues: CASRGLAGVDTQYF. The DNA for the CDR3 is TGTGCCAGCAGGGGACTAGCGGGAGTAGATACGCAGTATTTT.

This clonotype was observed many times. The rearrangement links TRBV5-6 to TRBJ2-3, with a possible D match to TRBD1 (5 bases). Trimming removed 0 bases from V and 2 bases from J, with 10 bases in between. CDR3 size: 15 residues. Germline assignment: CDR1 SGHDT and CDR2 YYEEEE. The CDR3 DNA reads as TGTGCCAGCAGCTTGGCTGGGGCCAACACAGATACGCAGTATTTT. Its translation is CASSLAGANTDTQYF.

This clonotype was found a few times. V usage is TRBV6-5 and J usage is TRBJ2-3; possibly TRBD2 for D (7 bases). Per the germline V gene, CDR1 is MNHEY and CDR2 is SVGAGI. V dropped 0 bases and J dropped 5 bases, with 15 bases sitting between them. The CDR3 length is 16 residues. CDR3 sequence: CASSYSGGRELDTQYF. In DNA, the CDR3 is TGTGCCAGCAGTTACTCGGGGGGGCGGGAATTAGATACGCAGTATTTT.

In its sample, this clonotype was seen many times. This chain links TRBV5-1 with TRBJ1-1; D is ambiguous. Germline V gene sequence: CDR1 SGHRS, CDR2 YFSETQ. The CDR3 length is 14 residues. Trimming shortened V by 5 bases and J by 1 base, and 12 bases separated the two germline ends. The CDR3 nucleotides read TGCGCCAGCAGGCCCCCGGGCCCGAACACTGAAGCTTTCTTT. Translation gives CASRPPGPNTEAFF.

The V and J genes are TRBV7-9 and TRBJ1-1; D is uncertain. The CDR3 sequence is 17 residues long. The ends were cut back, 6 bases at V and 3 bases at J, with 23 bases in the middle. Germline V CDR1 and CDR2: SEHNR, FQNEAQ (reference sequence). The CDR3 nucleotides read TGTGCCAGCAGACCCGCCCCCTCGTGGTGGGGTGACACTGAAGCTTTCTTT. This translates into CASRPAPSWWGDTEAFF.

This clonotype has a count of ten or more. This rearrangement joins TRBV24-1 to TRBJ2-1; 8 bases agree with TRBD1. This CDR3 comprises 15 residues. Unmatched junction bases numbered 4, after V lost 5 bases and J lost 2 bases. Germline values: CDR1 KGHDR, CDR2 SFDVKD. The CDR3 protein is CATSAAGQAYNEQFF. The DNA for the CDR3 is TGTGCCACCAGTGCCGCGGGACAGGCCTACAATGAGCAGTTCTTC.

V and J are TRBV10-2 and TRBJ1-2, with 7 bases aligning to TRBD1. Germline V gives CDR1 WSHSY, CDR2 SAAADI. With V trimmed by 3 bases and J by 8 bases, 9 bases remained unmatched. The CDR3 consists of 14 residues. CDR3 coding DNA: TGCGCCAGCAGTGAAACCACAGGGGCCTCGGGCTACACCTTC. Encoded protein: CASSETTGASGYTF.

This clonotype has only a few counts. The rearrangement joins TRBV4-3 to TRBJ2-2; D is ambiguous. The CDR3 has 14 amino acids. In germline, CDR1 is LGHNA, CDR2 YSLEER. The V end lost 2 bases, the J end lost 5 bases, and 9 bases lay between the germline ends. The CDR3 spells CASSQYSGTGELFF. In DNA form, the CDR3 reads TGCGCCAGCAGCCAATATTCCGGGACCGGGGAGCTGTTTTTT.

The chain recombines TRBV6-1 with TRBJ2-7; 12 bases are shared with TRBD2. Trimming took 1 base from V and 5 from J; bases not matched to a gene: 6. CDR1 and CDR2 from the germline V gene are MNHNS and SASEGT. The CDR3 has 16 amino acids. The CDR3 DNA reads as TGTGCCAGCAGTGAAGTGCTAGCGGGAGGGAAGCACGAGCAGTACTTC. It yields the protein CASSEVLAGGKHEQYF.

The chain uses TRBV18 and TRBJ2-7, with unresolved D. V was clipped by 1 base and J by 6 bases, with 10 bases between them. The CDR3 length is 13 residues. From germline, CDR1 is KGHSH and CDR2 LQKENI. The CDR3 sequence is CASSPRDTGEQYF. The CDR3 DNA reads as TGTGCCAGCTCACCACGGGATACGGGCGAGCAGTACTTC.

The J gene is TRBJ2-2, the V gene TRBV28; D gene uncertain. With 7 bases removed from V and 10 bases from J, the gap between germline ends came to 22 bases. CDR3 length: 15 amino acids. CDR1 and CDR2 (germline): MDHEN, SYDVKM. The CDR3 region is CASTLTRTLTQELFF. CDR3 bases: TGTGCCAGCACCCTGACAAGGACCCTTACGCAGGAGCTGTTTTTT.

In nucleotides, the CDR3 is TGCGCCAGCAGCCAAGTTAGGCAGAGTTCCGGGGAGCTGTTTTTT. It is translated as CASSQVRQSSGELFF. The chain couples TRBV4-3 to TRBJ2-2, with D unclear. V lost 1 base and J lost 6, with 12 bases in between. The CDR3 has 15 residues. Germline V lookup: CDR1 LGHNA, CDR2 YSLEER.

This clonotype appeared many times. The chain's CDR3 is CASSQGQENSPLHF. The CDR3 DNA is TGTGCCAGCAGCCAGGGACAGGAGAATTCACCCCTCCACTTT. V gene TRBV12-3 or TRBV12-4 combines with J gene TRBJ1-6, with 8 bases lining up with TRBD1. The CDR3 covers 14 residues. V lost 6 bases to trimming and J lost 7 bases; unmatched junction nucleotides: 5.

Ten or more counts support this clonotype. The V call is TRBV5-1, the J call TRBJ1-2; 7 bases are shared with TRBD1. CDR1 SGHRS and CDR2 YFSETQ come from the germline V gene. J was trimmed by 5 bases and V by 4 bases; bases with no gene match: 11. The CDR3 length is 15 residues. Here the CDR3 reads CASSRDSLEGYGYTF. The CDR3, as DNA: TGCGCCAGCAGCCGGGACAGCCTTGAGGGGTATGGCTACACCTTC.

This clonotype was detected a few times. The chain recombines TRBV28 with TRBJ2-2, with D hard to call. The V gene's germline CDR1 is MDHEN and CDR2 SYDVKM. The CDR3 is made up of 13 amino acids. V gave up 6 bases and J gave up 8 bases, with 13 bases separating them. The CDR3 sequence: CASSPYGGGELFF. Written as DNA, the CDR3 is TGTGCCAGCAGCCCGTATGGTGGGGGGGAGCTGTTTTTT. The variable domain in full, with the rest retrieved from reference TRBV28 and TRBJ2-2, is DVKVTQSSRYLVKRTGEKVFLECVQDMDHENMFWYRQDPGLGLRLIYFSYDVKMKEKGDIPEGYSVSREKKERFSLILESASTNQTSMYLCASSPYGGGELFFGEGSRLTVL.

The chain combines TRBV20-1 with TRBJ2-5; D ambiguous. CDR1 is DFQATT, CDR2 SNEGSKA, per germline (reference sequence). Deletions cut 1 base from V and 2 bases from J, with 5 bases between. The CDR3 contains 12 residues. The CDR3 nucleotides are TGCAGTGCTAGAGCTCCTCAAGAGACCCAGTACTTC. This sequence encodes CSARAPQETQYF.

The rearrangement uses TRBV7-2 and TRBJ2-5; 10 bases match TRBD2. The ends lost 2 bases at V and 9 bases at J; junction bases unmatched: 9. The CDR3 sequence is 15 residues long. CDR1 is SGHTA and CDR2 is FQGNSA in the germline V gene. CDR3 nucleotide sequence: TGTGCCAGCAGCTTAAGGCTAGCGGGGGACCCCCCCCAGTACTTC. Its translation is CASSLRLAGDPPQYF.

V gene TRBV6-1 combines with J gene TRBJ2-7; D perhaps matches TRBD1 (5 bases). The CDR3 loop spans 13 amino acids. The germline V and J ends were trimmed by 5 bases and 0 bases, with 8 bases remaining between them. Germline values: CDR1 MNHNS, CDR2 SASEGT. CDR3 sequence (DNA): TGTGCCAGCAGTAGGGGAAACTCCTACGAGCAGTACTTC. Its protein product is CASSRGNSYEQYF.

J is TRBJ2-3 and V is TRBV20-1, with D perhaps matching TRBD1 (6 bases). The germline V gene encodes CDR1 DFQATT and CDR2 SNEGSKA (reference sequence). This CDR3 region has 11 residues. Trimming took 6 bases from V and 6 from J, leaving 10 bases between them. The CDR3 loop is CSAPQGDTQYF. The CDR3 DNA reads as TGCAGTGCCCCCCAGGGGGATACGCAGTATTTT.

This clonotype was found many times. The rearrangement joins TRBV7-9 to TRBJ1-2; perhaps TRBD1 as D (5 bases). This CDR3 has 13 amino acids. Germline CDR1 reads SEHNR; CDR2 reads FQNEAQ (reference sequence). Trimming pared 3 bases from V and 6 bases from J, leaving 11 bases between. CDR3 sequence: CASSLTQGDGYTF. The CDR3 coding sequence is TGTGCCAGCAGCTTGACTCAGGGCGATGGCTACACCTTC.